This entry lists 13 T cell receptor beta chains sequenced from one sample in a study of blood T cells in healthy people across ages. Alongside a J-beta primer mix, a sample-barcoded 5' primer served in a second PCR lasting roughly 7 to 11 cycles. One entry per CDR3 protein, called by TCRdb with MiXCR from the 5' RACE reads. This sample has 1.4 million to 1.5 million distinct CDR3 sequences, with about 40% found just once. Sequencing was carried out using blood. These receptors all come from a woman younger than 35 in good health.

This clonotype turned up a few times. This chain links TRBV20-1 with TRBJ2-5, with D perhaps TRBD2 (6 bases). This CDR3 is 13 amino acids long. The V end lost 4 bases, the J end lost 2 bases, and 11 bases lay between the germline ends. The germline gives CDR1 DFQATT, CDR2 SNEGSKA (reference sequence). CDR3 residues: CSATERGQETQYF. The CDR3 DNA sequence: TGCAGTGCTACTGAACGGGGGCAAGAGACCCAGTACTTC.

The CDR3 region has the DNA TGCAGTGCTAGAGTTACCGGGACAGGGGTCGACGAGCAGTTCTTC. Translation gives CSARVTGTGVDEQFF. The V and J genes are TRBV20-1 and TRBJ2-1, with 10 bases aligning to TRBD1. This CDR3 has 15 amino acids. V shed 1 base, J shed 10 bases, and the junction held 10 bases outside the gene matches. The germline V gene has CDR1 DFQATT and CDR2 SNEGSKA (reference sequence).

There are a few counts of this clonotype. The chain uses TRBV5-1 and TRBJ2-1, with TRBD1 as a possible D gene (6 bases). Per the germline V gene, CDR1 is SGHRS and CDR2 is YFSETQ. CDR3 size: 15 residues. V gave up 3 bases and J gave up 6 bases, with 16 bases separating them. The CDR3 DNA follows: TGCGCCAGCAGCTCCCATTTAGTGGGGGCCAATGAGCAGTTCTTC. It translates to CASSSHLVGANEQFF.

The V gene is TRBV2, the J gene TRBJ2-1; 10 nucleotides line up with TRBD2. V dropped 6 bases and J dropped 0; count of bases not matched to a gene: 11. CDR3 length: 18 residues. Germline CDR1 reads SNHLY; CDR2 reads FYNNEI. This CDR3 reads CASRALRSGRPSYNEQFF. As DNA, the CDR3 is TGTGCCAGCAGGGCCCTCCGTAGCGGGAGGCCCTCCTACAATGAGCAGTTCTTC.

The V call is TRBV18, the J call TRBJ1-1, with 9 bases matching TRBD1. The CDR3 runs to 14 residues. The V gene end was trimmed by 3 bases and the J gene end by 10 bases; junction bases not matched to a gene: 9. Germline loops: CDR1 KGHSH, CDR2 LQKENI. The CDR3 DNA reads TGTGCCAGCTCACCCGGGACAGGGTCCAACGGAGCTTTCTTT. It yields the protein CASSPGTGSNGAFF. Full variable domain (remainder filled in from reference TRBV18 and TRBJ1-1): NAGVMQNPRHLVRRRGQEARLRCSPMKGHSHVYWYRQLPEEGLKFMVYLQKENIIDESGMPKERFSAEFPKEGPSILRIQQVVRGDSAAYFCASSPGTGSNGAFFGQGTRLTVV.

This sequence joins TRBV20-1 and TRBJ1-2; 8 bases agree with TRBD1. V shed 6 bases and J 6 bases; nucleotides not matched to a gene: 12. This CDR3 has 14 residues. Germline V gene sequence: CDR1 DFQATT, CDR2 SNEGSKA (reference sequence). CDR3 region: CSADRGQRVDGYTF. The CDR3, as DNA: TGCAGTGCAGACAGGGGACAAAGGGTTGATGGCTACACCTTC.

This clonotype was seen a few times. The chain couples TRBV20-1 to TRBJ1-2, with 7 bases identical to TRBD1. The length of the CDR3 is 16 residues. With V trimmed by 3 bases and J by 4 bases, 14 bases remained unmatched. CDR1 is DFQATT and CDR2 is SNEGSKA in the germline V gene (reference sequence). CDR3 coding DNA: TGCAGTGCTAGCTGGCCCCTCGCAGGGGGGACCTATGGCTACACCTTC. Its translation: CSASWPLAGGTYGYTF.

A few counts support this clonotype. The chain links TRBV20-1 to TRBJ2-7; no definite D call. The CDR3 length is 9 residues. The V gene lost 3 bases and the J gene lost 7 bases, with 4 bases spanning the gap. CDR1 is DFQATT and CDR2 is SNEGSKA in the germline V gene (reference sequence). In DNA, the CDR3 is TGCAGTGCTAGCGAGGAGCAGTACTTC. This gives the protein CSASEEQYF.

This clonotype was seen a handful of times. V and J are TRBV12-3 or TRBV12-4 and TRBJ2-6, with TRBD2 as a possible D gene (5 bases). CDR3 length: 16 residues. The V end lost 6 bases, the J end lost 0 bases, and 12 bases lay between the germline ends. The chain's CDR3 is CASSPLGSSGANVLTF. CDR3 DNA: TGTGCCAGCAGCCCCCTGGGGAGCTCTGGGGCCAACGTCCTGACTTTC.

V usage is TRBV10-1 and J usage is TRBJ2-7, with D perhaps being TRBD1 or TRBD2 (6 bases each). The V gene lost 8 bases and the J gene lost 6 bases, with 17 bases spanning the gap. Per germline, CDR1 WNHNN and CDR2 SYGVQD (reference sequence). The CDR3 contains 13 residues. CDR3 sequence (DNA): TGCGCCAGCTCAGAAGGGGGGCGCGGCGAGCAGTACTTC. The encoded protein is CASSEGGRGEQYF.

V is TRBV2 and J is TRBJ2-7, with 9 bases that match TRBD1. The CDR3 loop spans 13 amino acids. With 4 bases clipped from V and 7 bases from J, the junction kept 5 bases outside the gene matches. Germline V lookup: CDR1 SNHLY, CDR2 FYNNEI. The CDR3 DNA sequence: TGTGCCAGCAGTGCGGGACAGGGACGTGAGCAGTACTTC. This codes for CASSAGQGREQYF.

This chain links TRBV28 with TRBJ1-2, with D hard to call. Trimming took 5 bases from V and 0 from J, leaving 13 bases between them. The length of the CDR3 is 15 residues. The germline CDR1 and CDR2 sequences are MDHEN and SYDVKM. CDR3 bases: TGTGCCAGCAGTCCCCCGGGCTTAGCTAACTATGGCTACACCTTC. This gives the protein CASSPPGLANYGYTF.

This clonotype came up a few times. The chain links TRBV30 to TRBJ2-3; the D gene is possibly TRBD2 (5 bases). The CDR3 covers 14 residues. The germline CDR1 and CDR2 sequences are GTSNPN and SVGIG (reference sequence). Trimming removed 4 bases from V and 4 bases from J, with 15 bases in between. CDR3 sequence reads: CAWKASSRADTQYF. CDR3 DNA: TGTGCCTGGAAAGCCAGTTCGAGGGCAGATACGCAGTATTTT.